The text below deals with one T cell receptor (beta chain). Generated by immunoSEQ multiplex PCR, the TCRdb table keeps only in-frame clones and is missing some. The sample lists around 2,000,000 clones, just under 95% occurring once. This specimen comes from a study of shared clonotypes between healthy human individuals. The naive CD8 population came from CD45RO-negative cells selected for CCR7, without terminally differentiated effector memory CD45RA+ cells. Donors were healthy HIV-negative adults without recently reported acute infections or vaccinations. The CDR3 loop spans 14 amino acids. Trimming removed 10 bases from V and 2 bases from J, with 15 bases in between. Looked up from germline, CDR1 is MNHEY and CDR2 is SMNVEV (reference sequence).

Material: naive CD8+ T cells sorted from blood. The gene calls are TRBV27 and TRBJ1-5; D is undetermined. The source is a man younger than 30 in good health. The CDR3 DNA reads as TGTGCCACCTCCCTGGATTCGGGCAATCAGCCCCAGCATTTT. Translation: CATSLDSGNQPQHF.